The present entry profiles one T cell receptor beta chain with its context. Profiled with immunoSEQ multiplex PCR; TCRdb holds only in-frame clones, not every one. The table lists 270,000 or so clones, around 81% of them singletons. The study drew participants aged about 18 to 95 years from 20 to 30 US areas. The data are from a study of blood T cell repertoires in COVID-19. The overall study: Acute and convalescent COVID-19 samples came from the United States, Italy and Spain.

CDR3 length: 17 residues. In germline, CDR1 is SGDLS, CDR2 YYNGEE. V lost 0 bases, J lost 3 bases, and 13 bases lay in between. J is TRBJ2-6 and V is TRBV9; D unclear. The sample comprised PBMCs or T cells enriched from blood (not recorded which). This TCR was sampled from a man over 45 who had recovered from COVID-19. The CDR3 DNA sequence: TGTGCCAGCAGCGTAGTGGCAGTTCTAGATGGGGCCAACGTCCTGACTTTC. It yields the protein CASSVVAVLDGANVLTF.